The 13 T cell receptor beta chains in this list originate from one sample, sequenced in a study of cytomegalovirus exposure and HLA in healthy donors. PCR involved 60 Vbeta and 13 Jbeta primers. Libraries were prepared by immunoSEQ multiplex PCR; TCRdb keeps only in-frame clonotypes and omits some of them. The sample has 150,000 or so clones, under 80% seen once; the top ten hold about 4.3%. Specimen: PBMCs. The receptors were sampled from a man aged 18 to 35 in good health and CMV-seropositive.

J is TRBJ1-5 and V is TRBV2, with D unclear. The V gene lost 6 bases and the J gene lost 3 bases, with 12 bases spanning the gap. Per the germline V gene, CDR1 is SNHLY and CDR2 is FYNNEI. The CDR3 sequence is 14 residues long. CDR3 bases: TGTGCCAGCAGCGGGGAGTGGAACAATCAGCCCCAGCATTTT. Translating gives CASSGEWNNQPQHF.

This chain links TRBV10-2 with TRBJ1-2; 7 bases align to TRBD1. The V gene end was trimmed by 4 bases and the J gene end by 6 bases; junction bases not matched to a gene: 11. CDR3 length: 15 residues. Germline CDR1 reads WSHSY; CDR2 reads SAAADI. The CDR3 nucleotides are TGCGCCAGCAGTGTTTTCCTTCGGACAGGCGATGGCTACACCTTC. Translated: CASSVFLRTGDGYTF.

The rearrangement links TRBV11-3 to TRBJ1-1; TRBD1 matches at 9 bases. The CDR3 extends over 13 amino acids. Trimming removed 5 bases from V and 8 bases from J; junction bases left unmatched: 6. The germline V gene has CDR1 SGHNT and CDR2 YENEEA. CDR3 DNA sequence: TGTGCCAGCAGCCCGGGACAGGGAACGGAAGCTTTCTTT. Protein product: CASSPGQGTEAFF.

The V and J genes are TRBV5-1 and TRBJ1-3, with D unclear. Trimming took off 2 bases at V and 0 bases at J, with 9 bases between the two ends. The germline V gene encodes CDR1 SGHRS and CDR2 YFSETQ. CDR3 length equals 15 residues. For the CDR3, the DNA is TGCGCCAGCAGCTTCGGGGAGAGCTCTGGAAACACCATATATTTT. Amino acid sequence: CASSFGESSGNTIYF.

The V and J genes are TRBV18 and TRBJ1-4, with 9 bases fitting TRBD1. This CDR3 region has 14 residues. CDR1 and CDR2 (germline): KGHSH, LQKENI. V lost 3 bases and J lost 8; bases outside the gene matches: 4. CDR3 bases: TGTGCCAGCTCACCGAGGACAGGGGAGGAAAAACTGTTTTTT. As protein: CASSPRTGEEKLFF.

This clone appeared a few times. This chain links TRBV11-3 with TRBJ2-2; 10 bases match TRBD1. The CDR3 spans 16 residues. CDR1 and CDR2 (germline): SGHNT, YENEEA. Losses at the gene ends were 5 bases for V and 1 base for J; bases not matched to a gene: 4. DNA for the CDR3: TGTGCCAGCAGCCGACAGGGGGCGCAGAACACCGGGGAGCTGTTTTTT. Protein sequence: CASSRQGAQNTGELFF.

This clone was detected only once. Other DNA sequences in this specimen translate into the identical CDR3. The chain uses TRBV4-2 and TRBJ2-7; TRBD2 matches 8 bases. CDR3 length equals 14 residues. J gave up 3 bases and V 2 bases, and 3 bases lay outside the gene matches. The germline V gene encodes CDR1 LGHNA and CDR2 YNFKEQ. In DNA, the CDR3 is TGTGCCAGCAGCCAAAGCGGGAGTAGCTACGAGCAGTACTTC. It codes for CASSQSGSSYEQYF.

The V gene is TRBV19, the J gene TRBJ2-2, with TRBD1 matching over 11 bases. The germline CDR1 and CDR2 sequences are LNHDA and SQIVND (reference sequence). The CDR3 covers 15 residues. V dropped 7 bases and J dropped 6; count of bases not matched to a gene: 7. CDR3 residues: CASTPGQGVPGELFF. The CDR3 DNA reads as TGTGCCAGTACACCGGGACAGGGGGTCCCCGGGGAGCTGTTTTTT.

The rearrangement links TRBV7-9 to TRBJ2-7, with 7 bases fitting TRBD1. The V gene's germline CDR1 is SEHNR and CDR2 FQNEAQ (reference sequence). The CDR3 consists of 11 residues. J was trimmed by 3 bases and V by 9 bases; bases with no gene match: 2. The CDR3 reads CASRQGYEQYF. The CDR3 DNA reads TGTGCCAGTCGACAGGGCTACGAGCAGTACTTC.

The rearrangement links TRBV7-2 to TRBJ1-2, with TRBD1 identical over 9 bases. The CDR3 is made up of 15 amino acids. Germline CDR1 and CDR2: SGHTA and FQGNSA. J was trimmed by 7 bases and V by 5 bases; bases with no gene match: 11. DNA for the CDR3: TGTGCCAGCAGCCGGCAGGGACAGGGTAGTTCTGGCTACACCTTC. This gives the protein CASSRQGQGSSGYTF.

The gene calls are TRBV30 and TRBJ2-5; 9 bases are a match to TRBD1. Germline values: CDR1 GTSNPN, CDR2 SVGIG (reference sequence). V trimming: 3 bases; J trimming: 4 bases; junction bases outside the gene matches: 9. The length of the CDR3 is 15 residues. The CDR3 protein is CAWRRGQGFGETQYF. CDR3 nucleotide sequence: TGTGCCTGGAGACGGGGACAGGGTTTCGGAGAGACCCAGTACTTC.

The chain carries TRBV2 and TRBJ2-7; 7 nucleotides line up with TRBD1. The CDR3 runs 12 residues. CDR1 and CDR2 from the germline V gene are SNHLY and FYNNEI. Losses at the gene ends were 5 bases for V and 9 bases for J; bases not matched to a gene: 7. In DNA form, the CDR3 reads TGTGCCAGCAGTCAACAGGGGAACGGGCAGTACTTC. It yields the protein CASSQQGNGQYF.

The V call is TRBV27, the J call TRBJ2-4, with D maybe TRBD1 (6 bases). Per germline, CDR1 MNHEY and CDR2 SMNVEV (reference sequence). Deletions cut 10 bases from V and 4 bases from J, with 14 bases between. The CDR3 runs 13 residues. Here the CDR3 reads CATRQASKNIQYF. In DNA form, the CDR3 reads TGTGCCACTCGACAGGCGAGTAAAAACATTCAGTACTTC.